This is a list of T cell receptor beta chains from one sample in a study of T-cell memory formation after mild COVID-19. TCRdb reprocessed the 5' RACE reads with MiXCR, giving one entry per CDR3 protein. The sample includes about 100,000 distinct CDR3 sequences, about a sixth of them seen just once. The sequenced sample was PBMCs or a T cell subset sorted from them (not recorded which). All receptors derive from a man aged 18-30 years who had mild COVID-19 (a few samples of this study predate the infection). Cell type and time point are not known. CDR3s include the opening cysteine and the closing phenylalanine or tryptophan. D genes are given only for firm matches. Size tells how often a clone was seen (once, few, many) or the class of an expanded clone, and some rows leave it out.

D gene: TRBD2
V gene: TRBV2
J gene: TRBJ2-1
clone size: NA
CDR3 protein: CASMGWTGGNEQFF
CDR3 DNA: TGTGCCAGCATGGGGTGGACGGGGGGGAATGAGCAGTTCTTC

D gene: NA
V gene: TRBV4-1
J gene: TRBJ2-3
clone size: NA
CDR3 protein: CASSHPGRVSDTQYF
CDR3 DNA: TGCGCCAGCAGCCACCCTGGGCGGGTTTCAGATACGCAGTATTTT

D gene: NA
V gene: TRBV7-9
J gene: TRBJ2-3
clone size: NA
CDR3 protein: CASSSSRADTQYF
CDR3 DNA: TGTGCCAGCAGCTCCTCCAGGGCAGATACGCAGTATTTT

D gene: TRBD1
V gene: TRBV7-7
J gene: TRBJ2-5
clone size: NA
CDR3 protein: CASSRTNRGQTQYF
CDR3 DNA: TGTGCCAGCAGCCGGACAAACAGGGGACAGACCCAGTACTTC

D gene: NA
V gene: TRBV5-4
J gene: TRBJ2-2
clone size: few
CDR3 protein: CASSFRGNGELFF
CDR3 DNA: TGTGCCAGCAGCTTCAGGGGTAACGGGGAGCTGTTTTTT

D gene: TRBD2
V gene: TRBV20-1
J gene: TRBJ2-1
clone size: NA
CDR3 protein: CSAVAGGPAGEQFF
CDR3 DNA: TGCAGTGCCGTAGCGGGGGGGCCCGCGGGTGAGCAGTTCTTC

D gene: NA
V gene: TRBV4-3
J gene: TRBJ2-6
clone size: NA
CDR3 protein: CASSQGYSGANVLTF
CDR3 DNA: TGCGCCAGCAGCCAGGGCTACTCTGGGGCCAACGTCCTGACTTTC

D gene: NA
V gene: TRBV10-3
J gene: TRBJ1-3
clone size: NA
CDR3 protein: CAISGTLGNTIYF
CDR3 DNA: TGTGCCATCAGTGGGACATTGGGAAACACCATATATTTT

D gene: TRBD2
V gene: TRBV6-5
J gene: TRBJ2-3
clone size: few
CDR3 protein: CASGGGGGSTDTQYF
CDR3 DNA: TGTGCCAGCGGGGGGGGAGGCGGCAGCACAGATACGCAGTATTTT

D gene: NA
V gene: TRBV27
J gene: TRBJ2-2
clone size: NA
CDR3 protein: CASSFLRGTPSNTGELFF
CDR3 DNA: TGTGCCAGCAGTTTTCTCCGGGGAACCCCTTCGAACACCGGGGAGCTGTTTTTT

D gene: NA
V gene: TRBV3-1
J gene: TRBJ1-4
clone size: few
CDR3 protein: CASSQGRTGEKLFF
CDR3 DNA: TGTGCCAGCAGCCAAGGGAGGACGGGGGAAAAACTGTTTTTT

D gene: NA
V gene: TRBV20-1
J gene: TRBJ2-1
clone size: NA
CDR3 protein: CSANNGESYNEQFF
CDR3 DNA: TGCAGTGCTAATAACGGGGAATCCTACAATGAGCAGTTCTTC

D gene: NA
V gene: TRBV3-1
J gene: TRBJ2-7
clone size: few
CDR3 protein: CASSGRLYTEQYF
CDR3 DNA: TGTGCCAGCAGCGGTAGACTTTACACCGAGCAGTACTTC